These T cell receptor beta chains were read from a single sample in a study of T cells in Graves' hyperthyroidism and ophthalmopathy. A single record per CDR3 protein comes from TCRdb applying MiXCR to the multiplex PCR reads. The table lists around 200,000 distinct CDR3 sequences, approximately 16% of them singletons. Material for sequencing was blood. Receptor source: a man aged 35 to 55 with Graves' hyperthyroidism. CDR3s leave out the opening cysteine and the closing phenylalanine or tryptophan.

CDR3 protein: ASSPSALSTDTQY; J gene: TRBJ2-3; CDR3 length: 13; V gene: TRBV9
CDR3 protein: ASSHPGSAYSRGELF; J gene: TRBJ2-2; CDR3 length: 15; V gene: TRBV12-3/TRBV12-4
CDR3 protein: ATSDFLAGDQETQY; J gene: TRBJ2-5; CDR3 length: 14; V gene: TRBV24-1
CDR3 protein: ASSSQDFSGANVLT; J gene: TRBJ2-6; CDR3 length: 14; V gene: TRBV5-4
CDR3 protein: ASRMTAYEQY; J gene: TRBJ2-7; CDR3 length: 10; V gene: TRBV2
CDR3 protein: ASSGTDSNQPQH; J gene: TRBJ1-5; CDR3 length: 12; V gene: TRBV18
CDR3 protein: ASRPGQGTNEKLF; J gene: TRBJ1-4; CDR3 length: 13; V gene: TRBV5-8
CDR3 protein: ASSQRDGTQQETQY; J gene: TRBJ2-5; CDR3 length: 14; V gene: TRBV14
CDR3 protein: ASSIDFQSYGYT; J gene: TRBJ1-2; CDR3 length: 12; V gene: TRBV19
CDR3 protein: ASSLVAGGRTQY; J gene: TRBJ2-5; CDR3 length: 12; V gene: TRBV13
CDR3 protein: ASSLLQGGNEQF; J gene: TRBJ2-1; CDR3 length: 12; V gene: TRBV28
CDR3 protein: AIRSGQGRASGNTIY; J gene: TRBJ1-3; CDR3 length: 15; V gene: TRBV10-3
CDR3 protein: ASSGDRAAGQPQH; J gene: TRBJ1-5; CDR3 length: 13; V gene: TRBV28
CDR3 protein: ASSLGQELNIQY; J gene: TRBJ2-4; CDR3 length: 12; V gene: TRBV4-2
CDR3 protein: ASSPGQGFSSGNTIY; J gene: TRBJ1-3; CDR3 length: 15; V gene: TRBV3-1
CDR3 protein: ASSIGQGRSQPQH; J gene: TRBJ1-5; CDR3 length: 13; V gene: TRBV19
CDR3 protein: ASSLLTAEKLF; J gene: TRBJ1-4; CDR3 length: 11; V gene: TRBV28
CDR3 protein: ASGLAGGPYNEQF; J gene: TRBJ2-1; CDR3 length: 13; V gene: TRBV12-5
CDR3 protein: ASSPHRALDTEAF; J gene: TRBJ1-1; CDR3 length: 13; V gene: TRBV9
CDR3 protein: ASSSTATSSGNTIY; J gene: TRBJ1-3; CDR3 length: 14; V gene: TRBV5-1
CDR3 protein: ASSLGLLAGTLQETQY; J gene: TRBJ2-5; CDR3 length: 16; V gene: TRBV7-2
CDR3 protein: ASTSGTGFDEQY; J gene: TRBJ2-7; CDR3 length: 12; V gene: TRBV5-1
CDR3 protein: SAGHRDEQY; J gene: TRBJ2-7; CDR3 length: 9; V gene: TRBV20-1
CDR3 protein: ASGLVPGRQPQH; J gene: TRBJ1-5; CDR3 length: 12; V gene: TRBV12-5
CDR3 protein: ASSPPGSYEQY; J gene: TRBJ2-7; CDR3 length: 11; V gene: TRBV18
CDR3 protein: ASSPFPHRGQNTEAF; J gene: TRBJ1-1; CDR3 length: 15; V gene: TRBV4-1
CDR3 protein: ASSLNSGAYEQY; J gene: TRBJ2-7; CDR3 length: 12; V gene: TRBV7-9
CDR3 protein: SARGGTGGYEQY; J gene: TRBJ2-7; CDR3 length: 12; V gene: TRBV20-1
CDR3 protein: ASSYSPTEGPTYGYT; J gene: TRBJ1-2; CDR3 length: 15; V gene: TRBV6-6
CDR3 protein: AYTREMNTEAF; J gene: TRBJ1-1; CDR3 length: 11; V gene: TRBV5-8
CDR3 protein: SVEGTGAAEAF; J gene: TRBJ1-1; CDR3 length: 11; V gene: TRBV29-1